The 2 T cell receptor beta chains below come from one sample, sequenced in a study of identical twins. MiXCR, applied by TCRdb to the 5' RACE reads, yields one record per CDR3 protein. The sample has roughly 1.6 million distinct CDR3 sequences, roughly a third seen once. Source material: cord blood. These receptors were obtained from a newborn girl in good health.

This clonotype has just a few counts. This chain uses TRBV20-1 with TRBJ2-3, with 13 positions matching TRBD2. J was trimmed by 6 bases and V by 4 bases; bases with no gene match: 22. This CDR3 comprises 20 residues. Germline V gives CDR1 DFQATT, CDR2 SNEGSKA (reference sequence). The CDR3 DNA follows: TGCAGTGCTATTCAACTCCCACTAGCGGGGGGGCCGCTGGTATCGGATACGCAGTATTTT. Its translation: CSAIQLPLAGGPLVSDTQYF.

This clonotype turned up a few times. The V and J genes are TRBV11-2 and TRBJ1-1; 7 bases map to TRBD1. The CDR3 covers 15 residues. The germline V gene has CDR1 SGHAT and CDR2 FQNNGV. Trimming took 4 bases from V and 4 from J; bases not matched to a gene: 9. CDR3 nucleotide sequence: TGTGCCAGCAGCTCAGGGAGGGGGCTGGGCACTGAAGCTTTCTTT. Translation gives CASSSGRGLGTEAFF.